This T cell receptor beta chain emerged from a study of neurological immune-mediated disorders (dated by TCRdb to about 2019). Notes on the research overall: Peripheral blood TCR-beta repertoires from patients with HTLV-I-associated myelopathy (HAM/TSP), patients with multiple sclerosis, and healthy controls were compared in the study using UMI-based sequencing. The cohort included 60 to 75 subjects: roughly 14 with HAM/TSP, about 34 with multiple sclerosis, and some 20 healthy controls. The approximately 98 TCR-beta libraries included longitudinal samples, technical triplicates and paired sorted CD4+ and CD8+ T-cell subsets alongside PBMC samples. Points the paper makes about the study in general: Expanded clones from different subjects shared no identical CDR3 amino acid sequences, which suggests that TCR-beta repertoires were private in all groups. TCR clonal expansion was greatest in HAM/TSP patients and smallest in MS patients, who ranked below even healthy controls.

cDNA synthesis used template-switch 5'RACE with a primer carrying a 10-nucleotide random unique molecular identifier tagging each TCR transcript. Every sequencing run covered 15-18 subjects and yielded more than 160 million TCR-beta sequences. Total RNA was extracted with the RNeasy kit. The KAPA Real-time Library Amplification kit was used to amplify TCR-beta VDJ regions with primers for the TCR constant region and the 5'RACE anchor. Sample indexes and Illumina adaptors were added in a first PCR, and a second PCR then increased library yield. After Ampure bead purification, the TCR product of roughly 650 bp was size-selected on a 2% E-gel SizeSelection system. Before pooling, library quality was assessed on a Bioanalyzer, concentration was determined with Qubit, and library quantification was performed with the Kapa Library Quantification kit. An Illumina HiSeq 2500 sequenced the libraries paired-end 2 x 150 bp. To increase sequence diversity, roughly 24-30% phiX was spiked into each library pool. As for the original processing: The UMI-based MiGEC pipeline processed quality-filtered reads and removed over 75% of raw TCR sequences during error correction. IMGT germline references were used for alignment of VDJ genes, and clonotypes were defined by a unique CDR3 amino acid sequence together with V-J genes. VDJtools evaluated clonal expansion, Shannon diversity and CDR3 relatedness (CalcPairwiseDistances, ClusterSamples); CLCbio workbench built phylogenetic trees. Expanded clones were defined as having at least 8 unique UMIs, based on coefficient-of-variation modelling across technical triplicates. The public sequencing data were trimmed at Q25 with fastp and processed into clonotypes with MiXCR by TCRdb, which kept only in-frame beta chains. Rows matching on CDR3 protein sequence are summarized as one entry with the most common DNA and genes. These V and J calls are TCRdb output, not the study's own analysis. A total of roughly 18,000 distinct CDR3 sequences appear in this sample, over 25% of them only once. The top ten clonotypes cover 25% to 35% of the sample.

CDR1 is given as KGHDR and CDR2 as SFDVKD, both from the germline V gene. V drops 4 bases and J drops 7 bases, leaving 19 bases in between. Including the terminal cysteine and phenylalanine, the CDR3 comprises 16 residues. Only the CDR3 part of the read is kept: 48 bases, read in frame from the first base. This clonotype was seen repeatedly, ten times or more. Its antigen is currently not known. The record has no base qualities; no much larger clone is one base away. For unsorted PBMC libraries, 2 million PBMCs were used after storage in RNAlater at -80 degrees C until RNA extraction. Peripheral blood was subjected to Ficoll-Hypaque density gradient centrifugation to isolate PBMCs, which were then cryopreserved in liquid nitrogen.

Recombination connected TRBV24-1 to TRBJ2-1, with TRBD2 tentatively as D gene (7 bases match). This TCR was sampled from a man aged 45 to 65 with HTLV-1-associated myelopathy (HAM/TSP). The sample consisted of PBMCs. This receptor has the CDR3 CATSDSRGGVANEQFF. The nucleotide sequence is TGTGCCACCAGTGACTCCCGAGGGGGGGTAGCAAATGAGCAGTTCTTC.